The next 32 T cell receptor beta chains were all read from a single sample in a study of spatial heterogeneity in lung cancer. Study-level points and caveats: The study found that expanded intratumoral alpha and beta TCR counts tracked tumor mutation counts.

TCRdb reanalysed the 5' RACE reads using MiXCR and keeps one entry per CDR3 protein. The repertoire consists of about 7,200 distinct CDR3 sequences, with approximately 17% occurring once and the leading ten covering about 12%. The antigens of these receptors remain unknown. Time point: sample taken at primary tumor resection. Material: lung tumor tissue, obtained at surgery. The receptor source for this set is a female donor with early-stage non-small cell lung cancer.

This clonotype has a handful of counts. The rearrangement links TRBV7-2 to TRBJ1-2; 7 bases are shared with TRBD1. CDR3 length: 14 residues. After removal of 1 base from V and 6 bases from J, the junction contained 5 bases not matched to a gene. From germline, CDR1 is SGHTA and CDR2 FQGNSA. The CDR3 loop is CASSLEGQWNGYTF. DNA for the CDR3: TGTGCCAGCAGCTTAGAGGGACAGTGGAATGGCTACACCTTC.

The chain uses TRBV7-8 and TRBJ2-6; possible D gene TRBD1, 5 bases. Germline V CDR1 and CDR2: SGHVS, FQNEAQ. Trimming removed 1 base at V and 0 bases at J, with 22 bases between. The CDR3 length is 21 residues. CDR3 in amino acids: CASSLELYGAGLASGANVLTF. The CDR3, as DNA: TGTGCCAGCAGCTTAGAGTTGTATGGGGCAGGGCTCGCCTCTGGGGCCAACGTCCTGACTTTC.

The sample holds a few counts of this clonotype. The chain joins TRBV11-2 to TRBJ2-3; D is unresolved. The V end lost 7 bases, the J end lost 2 bases, and 7 bases lay between the germline ends. CDR1 SGHAT and CDR2 FQNNGV come from the germline V gene. The CDR3 contains 12 residues. The CDR3 loop reads CASKRYTDTQYF. CDR3 nucleotides: TGTGCCAGCAAAAGATACACAGATACGCAGTATTTT.

V and J are TRBV19 and TRBJ2-3, with D perhaps matching TRBD2 (5 bases). V gave up 7 bases and J gave up 1 base, with 18 bases separating them. Germline CDR1 reads LNHDA; CDR2 reads SQIVND (reference sequence). The CDR3 loop spans 16 amino acids. DNA for the CDR3: TGTGCCAGTAATCCCGCGCGAAAGGAGGGCACAGATACGCAGTATTTT. Translating gives CASNPARKEGTDTQYF.

This clonotype occurred a few times. This chain links TRBV29-1 with TRBJ1-2; D unclear. This CDR3 has 12 residues. Trimming removed 0 bases at V and 5 bases at J, with 7 bases between. Germline V gene data show CDR1 as SQVTM and CDR2 as ANQGSEA. The CDR3 DNA reads TGCAGCGTTGAAGATAATGGTTATGGCTACACCTTC. This sequence encodes CSVEDNGYGYTF.

In this sample, this clonotype is medium-sized. Written as DNA, the CDR3 is TGTGCCAGCAGCCCGGCTGGGACATACCCTCTCGAGCAGTACTTC. This translates into CASSPAGTYPLEQYF. The chain combines TRBV7-9 with TRBJ2-7; D may be TRBD1 (6 bases). Germline V gene sequence: CDR1 SEHNR, CDR2 FQNEAQ (reference sequence). V was trimmed by 5 bases and J by 6 bases, leaving 20 bases between them. The CDR3 is made up of 15 amino acids.

The chain uses TRBV19 and TRBJ1-1; D gene unclear. The CDR3 has 14 residues. Trimming took off 6 bases at V and 4 bases at J, with 15 bases between the two ends. The V gene's germline CDR1 is LNHDA and CDR2 SQIVND (reference sequence). The CDR3 loop is CASSPDSEGTEAFF. CDR3 DNA sequence: TGTGCCAGTAGCCCCGACTCCGAGGGCACTGAAGCTTTCTTT.

This clonotype has a handful of counts. The rearrangement uses TRBV27 and TRBJ1-1, with 11 bases identical to TRBD1. The V gene end was trimmed by 4 bases and the J gene end by 5 bases; junction bases not matched to a gene: 6. Germline V lookup: CDR1 MNHEY, CDR2 SMNVEV (reference sequence). The CDR3 consists of 15 residues. The CDR3 region has the DNA TGTGCCAGCAGTTCGCGGACAGGGGGCGATACTGAAGCTTTCTTT. It encodes CASSSRTGGDTEAFF.

This clonotype occurred a few times. This chain uses TRBV5-1 with TRBJ1-1; a weak D match, TRBD1 (6 bases). V was clipped by 4 bases and J by 0 bases, with 19 bases between them. The CDR3 spans 17 residues. From germline, CDR1 is SGHRS and CDR2 YFSETQ. This chain's CDR3 is CASSLGGAAFMNTEAFF. CDR3 in DNA: TGCGCCAGCAGCCTAGGGGGGGCCGCCTTTATGAACACTGAAGCTTTCTTT.

By proportion, this clonotype is large. The V call is TRBV3-1, the J call TRBJ2-7, with 9 bases fitting TRBD1. The CDR3 runs 13 residues. The V gene's germline CDR1 is LGHDT and CDR2 YNNKEL (reference sequence). Trimming removed 2 bases from V and 6 bases from J; junction bases left unmatched: 2. The CDR3 is CASSQRDRVEQYF. CDR3 DNA: TGTGCCAGCAGCCAAAGGGACAGGGTCGAGCAGTACTTC.

This sequence joins TRBV6-2 or TRBV6-3 and TRBJ2-7, with D maybe TRBD2 (5 bases). From germline, CDR1 is MNHEY and CDR2 SVGEGT. The CDR3 sequence is 11 residues long. V lost 5 bases to trimming and J lost 6 bases, with 8 bases between them. The CDR3 region is CASSTGIEQYF. The CDR3 region has the DNA TGTGCCAGCAGTACCGGGATCGAGCAGTACTTC.

The chain is built from TRBV2 and TRBJ2-7; 9 nucleotides agree with TRBD1. The CDR3 spans 15 residues. After removal of 2 bases from V and 3 bases from J, the junction contained 5 bases not matched to a gene. Germline loops: CDR1 SNHLY, CDR2 FYNNEI. CDR3 sequence (DNA): TGTGCCAGCAGTGAATCACCGGGACAGGGCTACGAGCAGTACTTC. Encoded protein: CASSESPGQGYEQYF.

The chain has TRBV2 and TRBJ2-1; 15 bases match TRBD2. The germline V gene has CDR1 SNHLY and CDR2 FYNNEI. This CDR3 region has 17 residues. V shed 6 bases, J shed 4 bases, and the junction held 7 bases outside the gene matches. In nucleotides, the CDR3 is TGTGCCAGCAGCGTTGGACTAGCGGGGGGGCCTTACAATGAGCAGTTCTTC. Protein product: CASSVGLAGGPYNEQFF. The full variable domain, completed using reference TRBV2 and TRBJ2-1, is EPEVTQTPSHQVTQMGQEVILRCVPISNHLYFYWYRQILGQKVEFLVSFYNNEISEKSEIFDDQFSVERPDGSNFTLKIRSTKLEDSAMYFCASSVGLAGGPYNEQFFGPGTRLTVL.

The chain combines TRBV4-3 with TRBJ2-1; a possible D gene is TRBD2 (5 bases). Germline V gene sequence: CDR1 LGHNA, CDR2 YSLEER. V was trimmed by 2 bases and J by 0 bases, leaving 11 bases between them. The CDR3 length is 16 residues. The CDR3, as DNA: TGCGCCAGCAGCCAAATGCGGGCCAGCTCCTACAATGAGCAGTTCTTC. Protein: CASSQMRASSYNEQFF.

This clonotype has only a few counts. The rearrangement joins TRBV3-1 to TRBJ2-1; D unclear. The CDR3 has 14 amino acids. Germline CDR1 and CDR2: LGHDT and YNNKEL (reference sequence). The V end was cut by 3 bases, the J end by 4 bases, with 10 bases between. The CDR3 sequence is CASSQADRYNEQFF. The CDR3 region has the DNA TGTGCCAGCAGCCAGGCGGATAGGTACAATGAGCAGTTCTTC.

The genes are TRBV20-1 and TRBJ2-1; TRBD2 agrees at 11 bases. The germline V gene has CDR1 DFQATT and CDR2 SNEGSKA (reference sequence). The ends lost 1 base at V and 3 bases at J; junction bases unmatched: 5. This CDR3 is 16 amino acids long. CDR3 in DNA: TGCAGTGCTAGAGGGCTACTAGCGGGGGTCTACAATGAGCAGTTCTTC. Its protein product is CSARGLLAGVYNEQFF.

This clonotype was observed a few times. This sequence joins TRBV4-1 and TRBJ2-1, with 10 bases fitting TRBD1. Germline V gene lookup returns CDR1 MGHRA and CDR2 YSYEKL. Trimming at V came to 0 bases and at J to 2 bases, leaving 13 bases not matched to a gene. This CDR3 comprises 20 residues. CDR3 sequence reads: CASSQDLRTGGRRTYNEQFF. The CDR3 coding sequence is TGCGCCAGCAGCCAAGATCTTAGGACAGGGGGGCGGCGAACCTACAATGAGCAGTTCTTC.

This rearrangement joins TRBV27 to TRBJ2-3, with 9 bases lining up with TRBD1. Germline lookup yields CDR1 MNHEY and CDR2 SMNVEV (reference sequence). The CDR3 contains 15 residues. V lost 6 bases and J lost 6; bases outside the gene matches: 10. As DNA, the CDR3 is TGTGCCAGCAGACGTACCGGGACAGGGAGGGATACGCAGTATTTT. It encodes CASRRTGTGRDTQYF.

This chain connects TRBV5-8 to TRBJ2-5; 10 nucleotides match TRBD2. The CDR3 is made up of 14 amino acids. The germline V gene encodes CDR1 SGHTS and CDR2 YDEGEE. The J segment lost 2 bases and the V segment lost 2 bases, leaving 0 bases of the junction unmatched. CDR3 amino acids: CASSLAGGQETQYF. Here the CDR3 DNA reads TGTGCCAGCAGCTTAGCGGGGGGGCAAGAGACCCAGTACTTC.

This clonotype was counted between two and nine times. This chain connects TRBV2 to TRBJ2-3, with D possibly TRBD1 on 6 matching bases. V was clipped by 5 bases and J by 6 bases, with 12 bases between them. Germline CDR1 SNHLY, CDR2 FYNNEI. The CDR3 runs to 13 residues. CDR3 nucleotides: TGTGCCAGCAGTCCAACAGGGATGGATACGCAGTATTTT. This codes for CASSPTGMDTQYF.

The J gene is TRBJ2-7, the V gene TRBV12-3 or TRBV12-4; D remains unclear. V lost 5 bases and J lost 2, with 7 bases in between. The CDR3 runs to 12 residues. CDR3 loop: CASSPRPYEQYF. CDR3 sequence (DNA): TGTGCCAGCAGTCCCCGTCCCTACGAGCAGTACTTC.

This rearrangement joins TRBV6-2 or TRBV6-3 to TRBJ2-3; D is perhaps TRBD1 (6 bases). V lost 6 bases and J lost 3, with 13 bases in between. CDR1 MNHEY and CDR2 SVGEGT come from the germline V gene. CDR3 length: 14 residues. The CDR3 DNA is TGTGCCAGCAGGCAAGACAGGTCTACAGATACGCAGTATTTT. Residues: CASRQDRSTDTQYF.

The gene calls are TRBV2 and TRBJ2-1; TRBD1 might be the D (6 bases). Germline CDR1 reads SNHLY; CDR2 reads FYNNEI. V lost 5 bases and J 6 bases, leaving 17 bases between the germline ends. The CDR3 totals 15 residues. The chain's CDR3 is CASSLQGSGGNEQFF. The CDR3 DNA reads TGTGCCAGCAGTTTACAGGGCAGTGGGGGCAATGAGCAGTTCTTC.

Within the sample, this clonotype is medium-sized. The chain is built from TRBV13 and TRBJ1-6; TRBD1 might be the D (6 bases). CDR1 is PRHDT, CDR2 FYEKMQ, per germline (reference sequence). This CDR3 has 16 residues. The V gene lost 3 bases and the J gene lost 7 bases, with 16 bases spanning the gap. The CDR3 protein is CASSLGPGALNSPLHF. DNA for the CDR3: TGTGCCAGCAGCTTGGGACCGGGGGCCCTAAATTCACCCCTCCACTTT. Filled out from reference TRBV13 and TRBJ1-6, the complete variable domain reads AAGVIQSPRHLIKEKRETATLKCYPIPRHDTVYWYQQGPGQDPQFLISFYEKMQSDKGSIPDRFSAQQFSDYHSELNMSSLELGDSALYFCASSLGPGALNSPLHFGNGTRLTVT.

This clonotype appeared a few times. The V call is TRBV7-8, the J call TRBJ2-7; D is unresolved. This CDR3 is built from 13 residues. Trimming removed 0 bases at V and 3 bases at J, with 6 bases between. Looked up from germline, CDR1 is SGHVS and CDR2 is FQNEAQ. Here the CDR3 DNA reads TGTGCCAGCAGCTTAGCTCCCAACTACGAGCAGTACTTC. Translating gives CASSLAPNYEQYF.

By sample fraction, this clonotype is medium-sized. This sequence joins TRBV4-2 and TRBJ2-2; D not certain. Germline V lookup: CDR1 LGHNA, CDR2 YNFKEQ. Trimming took 0 bases from V and 8 from J, leaving 16 bases between them. This CDR3 comprises 16 residues. The CDR3 bases are TGTGCCAGCAGCCAAGATTTGCGCTTGTCAGGAGGGGAGCTGTTTTTT. As protein: CASSQDLRLSGGELFF.

The chain links TRBV7-2 to TRBJ1-2, with D unclear. Germline-derived CDR1 and CDR2 are SGHTA and FQGNSA. The germline V and J ends were trimmed by 1 base and 5 bases, with 14 bases remaining between them. This CDR3 comprises 15 residues. The CDR3 DNA sequence: TGTGCCAGCAGCTTAGGTCGAGCGGGGTCATATGGCTACACCTTC. Amino acids: CASSLGRAGSYGYTF.

The rearrangement links TRBV24-1 to TRBJ2-3; D gene uncertain. V gave up 0 bases and J gave up 3 bases, with 9 bases separating them. Germline V lookup: CDR1 KGHDR, CDR2 SFDVKD. CDR3 length: 15 residues. The CDR3 protein is CATSDLRDATDTQYF. The CDR3 nucleotides are TGTGCCACCAGTGATTTGCGAGACGCAACAGATACGCAGTATTTT.

The chain carries TRBV2 and TRBJ2-5; TRBD1 aligns across 8 bases. CDR1 is SNHLY and CDR2 is FYNNEI in the germline V gene. The CDR3 is 13 residues long. The V segment lost 8 bases and the J segment 4 bases; nucleotides outside the gene matches: 6. Here the CDR3 DNA reads TGTGCCAGCGGGGACAGGACGCGAGAGACCCAGTACTTC. Translation gives CASGDRTRETQYF.

This clonotype was detected only a few times. The J gene is TRBJ2-1, the V gene TRBV28; perhaps TRBD1 as D (6 bases). Trimming stripped 5 bases from V and 8 bases from J, with 10 bases between. The CDR3 consists of 12 residues. Germline assignment: CDR1 MDHEN and CDR2 SYDVKM. The DNA for the CDR3 is TGTGCCAGCAGTACCACAGGGTATGAGCAGTTCTTC. This translates into CASSTTGYEQFF.

By share, this clonotype counts as medium-sized (0.01 to 0.1%). The chain employs TRBV5-1 and TRBJ2-2, with D unresolved. This CDR3 comprises 13 residues. Germline V gene lookup returns CDR1 SGHRS and CDR2 YFSETQ. V lost 6 bases to trimming and J lost 7 bases, with 13 bases between them. CDR3 nucleotide sequence: TGCGCCAGCAATCGTCCGCCCAGCGGGGAGCTGTTTTTT. It is translated as CASNRPPSGELFF.

V usage is TRBV28 and J usage is TRBJ2-1; D gene unclear. The length of the CDR3 is 15 residues. Germline CDR1 reads MDHEN; CDR2 reads SYDVKM. Deletions cut 2 bases from V and 6 bases from J, with 14 bases between. This chain's CDR3 is CASSLPLTGVNEQFF. The CDR3 DNA reads as TGTGCCAGCAGTTTACCACTAACTGGGGTCAATGAGCAGTTCTTC. The whole variable domain, filled in from reference TRBV28 and TRBJ2-1, reads DVKVTQSSRYLVKRTGEKVFLECVQDMDHENMFWYRQDPGLGLRLIYFSYDVKMKEKGDIPEGYSVSREKKERFSLILESASTNQTSMYLCASSLPLTGVNEQFFGPGTRLTVL.